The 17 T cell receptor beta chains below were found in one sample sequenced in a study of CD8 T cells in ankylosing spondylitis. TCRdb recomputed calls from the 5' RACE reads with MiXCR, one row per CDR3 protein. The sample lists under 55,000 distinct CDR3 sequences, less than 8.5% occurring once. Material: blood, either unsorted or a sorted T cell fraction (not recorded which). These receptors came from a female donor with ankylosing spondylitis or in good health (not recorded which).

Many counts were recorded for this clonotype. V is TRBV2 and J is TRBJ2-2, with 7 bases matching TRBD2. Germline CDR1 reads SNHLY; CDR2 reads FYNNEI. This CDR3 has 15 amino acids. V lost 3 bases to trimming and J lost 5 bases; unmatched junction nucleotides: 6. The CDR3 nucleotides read TGTGCCAGCAGTGAGGAGCGGGGAATTACCGGGGAGCTGTTTTTT. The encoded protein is CASSEERGITGELFF. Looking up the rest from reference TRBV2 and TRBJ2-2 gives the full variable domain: EPEVTQTPSHQVTQMGQEVILRCVPISNHLYFYWYRQILGQKVEFLVSFYNNEISEKSEIFDDQFSVERPDGSNFTLKIRSTKLEDSAMYFCASSEERGITGELFFGEGSRLTVL.

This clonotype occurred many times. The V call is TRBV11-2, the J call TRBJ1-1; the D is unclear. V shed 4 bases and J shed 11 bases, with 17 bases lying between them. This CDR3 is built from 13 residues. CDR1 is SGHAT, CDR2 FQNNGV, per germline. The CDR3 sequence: CASSSGLEGWAFF. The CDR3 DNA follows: TGTGCCAGCAGCTCCGGTCTGGAGGGCTGGGCTTTCTTT.

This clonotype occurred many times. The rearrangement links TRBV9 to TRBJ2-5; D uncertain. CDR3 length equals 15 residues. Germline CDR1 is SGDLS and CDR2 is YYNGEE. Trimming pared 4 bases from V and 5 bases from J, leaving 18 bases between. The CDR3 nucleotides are TGTGCCAGCAGCCATGATAGCAATCGGATCGAGACCCAGTACTTC. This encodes CASSHDSNRIETQYF.

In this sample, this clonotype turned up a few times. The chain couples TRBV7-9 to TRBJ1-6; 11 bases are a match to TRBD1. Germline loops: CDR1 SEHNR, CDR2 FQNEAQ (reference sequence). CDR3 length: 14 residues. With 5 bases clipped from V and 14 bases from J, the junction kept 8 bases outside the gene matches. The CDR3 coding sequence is TGTGCCAGCAGCGACCGGGACAGGGGGATTTCCCTCCACTTT. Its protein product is CASSDRDRGISLHF.

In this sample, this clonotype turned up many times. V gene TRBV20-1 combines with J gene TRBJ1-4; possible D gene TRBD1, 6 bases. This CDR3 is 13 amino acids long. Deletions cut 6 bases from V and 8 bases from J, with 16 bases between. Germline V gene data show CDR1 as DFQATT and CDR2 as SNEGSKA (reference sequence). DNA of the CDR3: TGCAGTGCCGTGAGGGGGGCGGAGGAAAAACTGTTTTTT. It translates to CSAVRGAEEKLFF.

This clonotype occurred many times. CDR3 bases: TGCGCCAGCAGCTTGACAGGGGTATTGTATCGGAGTGTAGCTGAAGCTTTCTTT. Translation gives CASSLTGVLYRSVAEAFF. This chain links TRBV5-1 with TRBJ1-1; 7 nucleotides align to TRBD1. V shed 1 base and J 6 bases; nucleotides not matched to a gene: 18. This CDR3 has 18 amino acids. The germline gives CDR1 SGHRS, CDR2 YFSETQ. Full variable domain (outside the CDR3, taken from reference TRBV5-1 and TRBJ1-1): KAGVTQTPRYLIKTRGQQVTLSCSPISGHRSVSWYQQTPGQGLQFLFEYFSETQRNKGNFPGRFSGRQFSNSRSEMNVSTLELGDSALYLCASSLTGVLYRSVAEAFFGQGTRLTVV.

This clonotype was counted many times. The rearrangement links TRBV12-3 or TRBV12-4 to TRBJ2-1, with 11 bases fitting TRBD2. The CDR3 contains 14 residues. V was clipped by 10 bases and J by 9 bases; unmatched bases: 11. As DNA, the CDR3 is TGTGCCATAGCGGGGGGGCGATGGCGTGGTGAGCAGTTCTTC. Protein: CAIAGGRWRGEQFF.

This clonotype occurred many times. Here the CDR3 DNA reads TGTGCCAGCAGTCCCCGGGACAGGGGGCTCTTGTCCCTCCACTTT. Protein: CASSPRDRGLLSLHF. The genes are TRBV6-1 and TRBJ1-6; the match to TRBD1 covers 12 bases. Germline CDR1 and CDR2: MNHNS and SASEGT. The V and J ends lost 5 bases and 14 bases, in that order; junction bases with no gene match: 10. This CDR3 region has 15 residues.

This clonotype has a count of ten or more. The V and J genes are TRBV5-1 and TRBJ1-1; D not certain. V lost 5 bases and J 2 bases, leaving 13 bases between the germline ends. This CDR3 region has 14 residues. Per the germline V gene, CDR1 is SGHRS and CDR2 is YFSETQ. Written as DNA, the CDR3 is TGCGCCAGCAGTACGACGGGCCCCAACACTGAAGCTTTCTTT. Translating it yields CASSTTGPNTEAFF.

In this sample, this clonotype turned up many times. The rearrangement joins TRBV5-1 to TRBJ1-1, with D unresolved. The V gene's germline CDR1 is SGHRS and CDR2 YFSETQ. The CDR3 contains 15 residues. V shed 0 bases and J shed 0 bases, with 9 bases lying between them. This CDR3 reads CASSLDPGMNTEAFF. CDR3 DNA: TGCGCCAGCAGCTTGGATCCGGGTATGAACACTGAAGCTTTCTTT.

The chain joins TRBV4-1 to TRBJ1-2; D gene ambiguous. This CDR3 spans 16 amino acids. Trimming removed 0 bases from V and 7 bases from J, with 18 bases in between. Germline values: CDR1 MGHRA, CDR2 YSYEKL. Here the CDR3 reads CASSQDAGPWPGGYTF. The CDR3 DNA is TGCGCCAGCAGCCAAGACGCCGGGCCCTGGCCGGGTGGCTACACCTTC.

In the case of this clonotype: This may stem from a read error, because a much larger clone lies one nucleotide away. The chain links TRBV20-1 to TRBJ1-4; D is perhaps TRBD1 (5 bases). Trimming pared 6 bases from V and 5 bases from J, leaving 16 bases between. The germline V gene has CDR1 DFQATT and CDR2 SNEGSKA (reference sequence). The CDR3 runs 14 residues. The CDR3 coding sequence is TGCAGTGCCCCACCATTGGCAGGGAATGAAAAACTGTTTTTT. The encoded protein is CSAPPLAGNEKLFF.

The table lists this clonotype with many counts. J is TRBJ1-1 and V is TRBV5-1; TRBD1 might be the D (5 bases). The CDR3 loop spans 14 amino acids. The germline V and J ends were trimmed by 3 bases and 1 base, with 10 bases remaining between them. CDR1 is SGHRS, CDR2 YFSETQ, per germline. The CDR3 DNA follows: TGCGCCAGCAGCTCGATAGACAGGAACACTGAAGCTTTCTTT. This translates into CASSSIDRNTEAFF.

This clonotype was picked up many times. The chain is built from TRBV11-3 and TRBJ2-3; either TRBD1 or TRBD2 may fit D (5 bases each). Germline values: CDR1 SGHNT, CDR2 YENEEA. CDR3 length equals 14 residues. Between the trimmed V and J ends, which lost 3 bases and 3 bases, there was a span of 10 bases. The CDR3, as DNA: TGTGCCAGCAGCTTGGGGGACGGTACAGATACGCAGTATTTT. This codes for CASSLGDGTDTQYF.

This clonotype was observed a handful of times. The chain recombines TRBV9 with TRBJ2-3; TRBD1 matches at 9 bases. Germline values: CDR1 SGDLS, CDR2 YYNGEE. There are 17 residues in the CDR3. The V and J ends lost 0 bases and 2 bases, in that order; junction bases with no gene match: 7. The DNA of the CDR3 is TGTGCCAGCAGCGTAGAGGTTGGGACAGGGCCCACAGATACGCAGTATTTT. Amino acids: CASSVEVGTGPTDTQYF.

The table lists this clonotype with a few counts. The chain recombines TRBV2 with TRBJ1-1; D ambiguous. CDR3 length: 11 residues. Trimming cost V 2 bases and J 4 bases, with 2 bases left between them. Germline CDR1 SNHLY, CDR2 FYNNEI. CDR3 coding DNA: TGTGCCAGCAGTGAACGCACTGAAGCTTTCTTT. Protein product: CASSERTEAFF.

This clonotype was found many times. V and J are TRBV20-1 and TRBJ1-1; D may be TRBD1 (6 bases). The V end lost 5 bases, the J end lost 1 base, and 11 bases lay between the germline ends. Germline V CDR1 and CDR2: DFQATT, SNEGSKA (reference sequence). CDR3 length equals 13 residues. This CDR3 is CSAGQIPNTEAFF. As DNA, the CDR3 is TGCAGTGCTGGACAGATCCCGAACACTGAAGCTTTCTTT.